This is a list of T cell receptor beta chains from one sample in a study of blood T cell repertoires in COVID-19. Sequencing was performed with immunoSEQ multiplex PCR; in TCRdb, only in-frame clones are kept and a portion is missing. The data contain some 120,000 clones, 85% to 90% of them singletons. The specimen sequenced was peripheral blood. The receptors here all came from a woman in her forties or fifties with active or convalescent COVID-19. Both conserved end residues are part of each CDR3. A D gene is named only where the DNA matches it firmly. Part of the rows lack a size; the others show once, few, many or a class for expanded clones.

>.|.|TRBV2|TRBJ1-2
CASQKLGYGYTF
TGTGCCAGCCAGAAGCTAGGTTATGGCTACACCTTC
>.|.|TRBV11-2|TRBJ2-2
CASSFIRGRRDTGELFF
TGTGCCAGCAGCTTTATCAGAGGGAGAAGGGACACCGGGGAGCTGTTTTTT
>.|.|TRBV7-9|TRBJ1-1
CASSLRFSGPNTEAFF
TGTGCCAGCAGCTTACGGTTTTCAGGTCCGAACACTGAAGCTTTCTTT
>.|few|TRBV28|TRBJ1-6
CASSLVYLSNSPLHF
TGTGCCAGCAGTTTGGTATATCTAAGCAATTCACCCCTCCACTTT
>TRBD2|.|TRBV10-3|TRBJ2-7
CAIRGTSGRAGSYEQYF
TGTGCCATCAGAGGGACTAGCGGGAGGGCGGGCTCCTACGAGCAGTACTTC
>.|.|TRBV18|TRBJ2-1
CASSPGSDEQFF
TGTGCCAGCTCCCCCGGCAGCGATGAGCAGTTCTTC
>TRBD2|.|TRBV9|TRBJ2-7
CASSPSGRAFYEQYF
TGTGCCAGCAGCCCTAGCGGGAGGGCCTTCTACGAGCAGTACTTC
>.|.|TRBV21-1|TRBJ2-1
CASLLADWGFF
TGTGCCAGCCTTTTAGCGGACTGGGGATTCTTC
>.|.|TRBV6-4|TRBJ1-3
CASSDLQGFSSGNTIYF
TGTGCCAGCAGTGACTTGCAGGGTTTCAGCTCTGGAAACACCATATATTTT
>TRBD2|.|TRBV13|TRBJ2-5
CASSGRVKSQETQYF
TGTGCCAGCAGCGGGAGGGTCAAATCTCAAGAGACCCAGTACTTC
>.|.|TRBV28|TRBJ2-7
CASSPPGGVYEQYF
TGTGCCAGCAGTCCCCCGGGGGGCGTATACGAGCAGTACTTC
>.|.|TRBV6-9|TRBJ2-7
CASIGGRERGQYF
TGTGCCAGCATCGGGGGACGGGAACGAGGGCAGTACTTC
>.|.|TRBV14|TRBJ1-1
CASSSQGPISYKAFF
TGTGCCAGCAGCTCCCAGGGGCCGATCTCGTATAAGGCTTTCTTT
>.|.|TRBV6-1|TRBJ1-2
CASSEADVRSNYGYTF
TGTGCCAGCAGTGAAGCCGACGTCAGGTCTAACTATGGCTACACCTTC
>.|once|TRBV7-2|TRBJ1-2
CASSLDYSWGQEGYTF
TGTGCCAGCAGCTTAGATTACTCTTGGGGGCAGGAAGGCTACACCTTC
>.|.|TRBV27|TRBJ2-1
CASASRSSYNEQFF
TGTGCCAGCGCATCTAGGAGCTCCTACAATGAGCAGTTCTTC
>.|.|TRBV10-1|TRBJ2-4
CASSESIGARREAKNIQYF
TGCGCCAGCAGTGAGTCTATAGGGGCCCGGCGGGAAGCCAAAAACATTCAGTACTTC
>.|.|TRBV19|TRBJ1-6
CASSTTRLNSPLHF
TGTGCCAGTAGTACCACGCGGCTCAATTCACCCCTCCACTTT
>.|.|TRBV3-1/TRBV3-2|TRBJ2-7
CASSRKGVYEQYF
TGTGCCAGCAGCCGTAAAGGGGTATACGAGCAGTACTTC
>.|.|TRBV4-1|TRBJ2-2
CASSQEPTWELFF
TGCGCCAGCAGCCAAGAGCCTACGTGGGAGCTGTTTTTT
>TRBD1|.|TRBV7-9|TRBJ1-5
CASSRGQLNQPQHF
TGTGCCAGCAGCAGGGGACAGCTAAATCAGCCCCAGCATTTT
>.|few|TRBV5-1|TRBJ1-1
CASRWGENTEAFF
TGCGCCAGCAGGTGGGGGGAGAACACTGAAGCTTTCTTT
>TRBD2|.|TRBV18|TRBJ2-1
CASSLSMEGGRNEQFF
TGTGCCAGCTCACTCTCGATGGAGGGCGGGAGGAATGAGCAGTTCTTC
>TRBD1|.|TRBV11-2|TRBJ2-5
CASSSPGTGREETQYF
TGTGCCAGCAGCTCACCTGGGACAGGGCGAGAAGAGACCCAGTACTTC
>.|.|TRBV28|TRBJ1-2
CASSLETDGGYTF
TGTGCCAGCAGTTTAGAGACAGACGGGGGCTACACCTTC
>.|once|TRBV6-2/TRBV6-3|TRBJ1-3
CASSLQGSGNTIYF
TGTGCCAGCAGCCTCCAGGGTTCTGGAAACACCATATATTTT
>.|.|TRBV28|TRBJ1-1
CASSQRRRAEAFF
TGTGCCAGCAGCCAGAGACGTCGGGCTGAAGCTTTCTTT
>.|.|TRBV30|TRBJ2-1
CAWSKGAAYNEQFF
TGTGCCTGGAGTAAAGGGGCTGCTTACAATGAGCAGTTCTTC
>.|.|TRBV6-2/TRBV6-3|TRBJ2-7
CASSSDYFSYEQYF
TGTGCCAGCAGTTCCGACTACTTTTCCTACGAGCAGTACTTC
>TRBD1|.|TRBV28|TRBJ2-7
CASSWAGQGTYEQYF
TGTGCCAGCAGTTGGGCCGGACAGGGTACTTACGAGCAGTACTTC
>TRBD2|.|TRBV29-1|TRBJ2-1
CSVDPAGAYNEQFF
TGCAGCGTTGATCCGGCGGGAGCTTACAATGAGCAGTTCTTC